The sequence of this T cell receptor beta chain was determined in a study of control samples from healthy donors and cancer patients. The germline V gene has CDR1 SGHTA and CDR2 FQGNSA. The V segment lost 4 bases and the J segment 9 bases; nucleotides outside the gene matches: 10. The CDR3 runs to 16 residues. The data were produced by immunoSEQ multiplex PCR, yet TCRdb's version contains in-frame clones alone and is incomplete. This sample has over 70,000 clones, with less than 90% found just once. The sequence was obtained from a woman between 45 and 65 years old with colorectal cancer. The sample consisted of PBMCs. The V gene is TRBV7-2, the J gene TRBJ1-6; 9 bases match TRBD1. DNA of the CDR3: TGTGCCAGCAGCTCGGGTTCCGGGACAGGGTCTTCACCCCTCCACTTT. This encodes CASSSGSGTGSSPLHF.